The source of this TCR beta chain is a study of identical twins. On this clonotype itself: The antigen is undetermined.

TCRdb reprocessed the 5' RACE reads with MiXCR, giving one entry per CDR3 protein. The sample holds 1.5 million to 2 million distinct CDR3 sequences, about 30% seen once. Findings and caveats of the study: The models systematically underestimated how much out-of-frame TCR alpha was shared in monozygotic twins.

V was clipped by 5 bases and J by 2 bases; unmatched bases: 7. The CDR3 is 17 amino acids. CDR1 is SGHTA, CDR2 FQGNSA, per germline. The source of this sequence is a newborn girl in good health. The chain links TRBV7-2 to TRBJ2-1; 12 positions agree with TRBD2. Sequenced sample: cord blood. CDR3 DNA sequence: TGTGCCAGCAGCACCCGACTAGCGGGGGTACCCTACAATGAGCAGTTCTTC. Translating gives CASSTRLAGVPYNEQFF.